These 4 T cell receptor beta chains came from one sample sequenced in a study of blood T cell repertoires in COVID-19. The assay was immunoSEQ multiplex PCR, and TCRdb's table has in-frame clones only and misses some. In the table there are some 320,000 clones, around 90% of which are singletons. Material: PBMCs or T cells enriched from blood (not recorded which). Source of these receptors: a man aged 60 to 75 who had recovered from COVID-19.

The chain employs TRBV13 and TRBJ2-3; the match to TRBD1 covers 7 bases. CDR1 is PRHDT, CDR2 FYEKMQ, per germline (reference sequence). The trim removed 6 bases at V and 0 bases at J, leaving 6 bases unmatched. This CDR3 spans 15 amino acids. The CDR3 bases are TGTGCCAGCAGTATAGGGGGCTTGAGCACAGATACGCAGTATTTT. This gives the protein CASSIGGLSTDTQYF.

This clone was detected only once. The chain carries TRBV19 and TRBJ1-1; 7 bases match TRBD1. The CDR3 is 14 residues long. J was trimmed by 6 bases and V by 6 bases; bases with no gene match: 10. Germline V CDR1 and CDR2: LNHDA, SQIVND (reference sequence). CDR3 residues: CASRQTGIFSEAFF. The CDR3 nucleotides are TGTGCCAGTAGACAGACAGGGATTTTCTCTGAAGCTTTCTTT. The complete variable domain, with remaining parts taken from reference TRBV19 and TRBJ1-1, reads DGGITQSPKYLFRKEGQNVTLSCEQNLNHDAMYWYRQDPGQGLRLIYYSQIVNDFQKGDIAEGYSVSREKKESFPLTVTSAQKNPTAFYLCASRQTGIFSEAFFGQGTRLTVV.

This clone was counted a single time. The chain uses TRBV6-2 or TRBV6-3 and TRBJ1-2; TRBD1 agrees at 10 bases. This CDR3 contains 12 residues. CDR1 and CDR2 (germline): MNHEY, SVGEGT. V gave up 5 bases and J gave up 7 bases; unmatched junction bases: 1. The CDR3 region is CASSRQGAGYTF. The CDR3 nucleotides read TGTGCCAGCAGTCGACAGGGGGCTGGCTACACCTTC.

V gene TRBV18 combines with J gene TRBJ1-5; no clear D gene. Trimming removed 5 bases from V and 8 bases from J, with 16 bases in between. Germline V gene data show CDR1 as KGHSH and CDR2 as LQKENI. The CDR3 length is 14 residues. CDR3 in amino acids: CASSGSLTQEPQHF. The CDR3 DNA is TGTGCCAGCTCAGGCTCTTTGACTCAAGAGCCCCAGCATTTT.